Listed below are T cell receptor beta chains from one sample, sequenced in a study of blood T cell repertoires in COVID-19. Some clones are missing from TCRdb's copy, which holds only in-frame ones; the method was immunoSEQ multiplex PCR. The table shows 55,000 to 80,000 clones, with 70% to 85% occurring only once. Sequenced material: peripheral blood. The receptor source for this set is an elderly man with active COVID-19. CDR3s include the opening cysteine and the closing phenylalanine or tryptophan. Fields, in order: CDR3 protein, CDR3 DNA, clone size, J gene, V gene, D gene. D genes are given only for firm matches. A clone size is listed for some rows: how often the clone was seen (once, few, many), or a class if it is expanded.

cdr3_aa: CSVRDRGPTDTQYF
cdr3_nt: TGCAGCGTCAGGGACAGGGGGCCGACAGATACGCAGTATTTT
clone_size: .
j_call: TRBJ2-3
v_call: TRBV29-1
d_call: TRBD1

cdr3_aa: CASSLSGLGVNTEAFF
cdr3_nt: TGCGCCAGCAGCCTGTCGGGGTTGGGTGTTAACACTGAAGCTTTCTTT
clone_size: .
j_call: TRBJ1-1
v_call: TRBV4-1
d_call: .

cdr3_aa: CASSLGQGYEKLFF
cdr3_nt: TGTGCCAGCAGCTTGGGACAGGGGTATGAAAAACTGTTTTTT
clone_size: few
j_call: TRBJ1-4
v_call: TRBV9
d_call: TRBD1

cdr3_aa: CASSLLAGGSYEQYF
cdr3_nt: TGTGCCAGTAGTCTGCTAGCGGGAGGATCCTACGAGCAGTACTTC
clone_size: .
j_call: TRBJ2-7
v_call: TRBV19
d_call: TRBD2

cdr3_aa: CATSRVGLNTQYF
cdr3_nt: TGTGCCACCAGCAGAGTGGGCCTAAATACGCAGTATTTT
clone_size: .
j_call: TRBJ2-3
v_call: TRBV15
d_call: .

cdr3_aa: CATSRGQRGPSTDTQYF
cdr3_nt: TGTGCCACCAGCAGAGGCCAGCGGGGCCCGAGCACAGATACGCAGTATTTT
clone_size: .
j_call: TRBJ2-3
v_call: TRBV15
d_call: TRBD2

cdr3_aa: CASRLIVRIYGYTF
cdr3_nt: TGTGCAAGTCGCTTAATCGTCAGAATCTATGGCTACACCTTC
clone_size: many
j_call: TRBJ1-2
v_call: TRBV12-2
d_call: .

cdr3_aa: CASRVAGSSYNEQFF
cdr3_nt: TGTGCCAGCCGAGTAGCGGGTAGCTCCTACAATGAGCAGTTCTTC
clone_size: .
j_call: TRBJ2-1
v_call: TRBV28
d_call: TRBD2

cdr3_aa: CASSRGLGGPYEQYF
cdr3_nt: TGTGCCAGCAGCCGGGGACTCGGAGGGCCTTACGAGCAGTACTTC
clone_size: .
j_call: TRBJ2-7
v_call: TRBV11-1
d_call: .

cdr3_aa: CASSLRGQPQHF
cdr3_nt: TGTGCCAGTAGTCTAAGGGGCCAGCCCCAGCATTTT
clone_size: .
j_call: TRBJ1-5
v_call: TRBV19
d_call: .

cdr3_aa: CASSQSTGRQTQYF
cdr3_nt: TGTGCCAGCAGTCAATCAACAGGGAGACAGACCCAGTACTTC
clone_size: .
j_call: TRBJ2-5
v_call: TRBV6-5
d_call: .

cdr3_aa: CASSDTGSPNQPQHF
cdr3_nt: TGTGCCAGCAGCGATACAGGGTCCCCCAATCAGCCCCAGCATTTT
clone_size: .
j_call: TRBJ1-5
v_call: TRBV5-4
d_call: .

cdr3_aa: CASSVDGTGWGEQYF
cdr3_nt: TGTGCCAGCAGCGTAGACGGGACAGGGTGGGGGGAGCAGTACTTC
clone_size: .
j_call: TRBJ2-7
v_call: TRBV9
d_call: TRBD1

cdr3_aa: CASSLGVTYEQYF
cdr3_nt: TGTGCTAGCAGCTTAGGCGTTACCTACGAGCAGTACTTC
clone_size: .
j_call: TRBJ2-7
v_call: TRBV7-7
d_call: .

cdr3_aa: CASSLFTAVVNNEQFF
cdr3_nt: TGCGCCAGCAGCTTGTTTACAGCAGTTGTAAACAATGAGCAGTTCTTC
clone_size: .
j_call: TRBJ2-1
v_call: TRBV5-1
d_call: .

cdr3_aa: CSALGSYEQYF
cdr3_nt: TGCAGTGCTCTCGGCTCCTACGAGCAGTACTTC
clone_size: .
j_call: TRBJ2-7
v_call: TRBV20-1
d_call: .

cdr3_aa: CASSFVTRTQETQYF
cdr3_nt: TGTGCCAGCAGCTTTGTCACTAGGACCCAAGAGACCCAGTACTTC
clone_size: .
j_call: TRBJ2-5
v_call: TRBV5-8
d_call: .

cdr3_aa: CASSPARRARGTYNEQFF
cdr3_nt: TGTGCCAGCAGCCCGGCCCGGAGGGCGAGGGGAACCTACAATGAGCAGTTCTTC
clone_size: .
j_call: TRBJ2-1
v_call: TRBV6-2/TRBV6-3
d_call: .

cdr3_aa: CASSKDTDEAFF
cdr3_nt: TGCGCCAGCAGCAAGGACACGGATGAAGCTTTCTTT
clone_size: .
j_call: TRBJ1-1
v_call: TRBV5-1
d_call: .

cdr3_aa: CASSLRRLSTDTQYF
cdr3_nt: TGTGCCAGCAGTTTAAGGCGGCTTAGCACAGATACGCAGTATTTT
clone_size: .
j_call: TRBJ2-3
v_call: TRBV27
d_call: .

cdr3_aa: CASSDPGLKNEQFF
cdr3_nt: TGTGCCAGTAGTGATCCGGGACTTAAGAATGAGCAGTTCTTC
clone_size: .
j_call: TRBJ2-1
v_call: TRBV19
d_call: .

cdr3_aa: CASSFLTGGSDGYTF
cdr3_nt: TGTGCCAGCAGCTTCCTAACAGGGGGCTCTGATGGCTACACCTTC
clone_size: .
j_call: TRBJ1-2
v_call: TRBV9
d_call: TRBD1

cdr3_aa: CASSYGQAYNEQFF
cdr3_nt: TGTGCCAGCAGTTACGGACAGGCATACAATGAGCAGTTCTTC
clone_size: .
j_call: TRBJ2-1
v_call: TRBV28
d_call: TRBD1

cdr3_aa: CASSQDTRVTEAFF
cdr3_nt: TGTGCCAGCAGCCAAGACACGAGGGTCACTGAAGCTTTCTTT
clone_size: .
j_call: TRBJ1-1
v_call: TRBV3-1/TRBV3-2
d_call: .

cdr3_aa: CSVVSSGSSTDTQYF
cdr3_nt: TGCAGCGTTGTTTCTAGCGGGAGTAGCACAGATACGCAGTATTTT
clone_size: .
j_call: TRBJ2-3
v_call: TRBV29-1
d_call: TRBD2

cdr3_aa: CASSRTQGAGGANVLTF
cdr3_nt: TGTGCCAGCAGTCGCACACAGGGGGCAGGAGGGGCCAACGTCCTGACTTTC
clone_size: .
j_call: TRBJ2-6
v_call: TRBV6-6
d_call: TRBD1

cdr3_aa: CSASGQMNTEAFF
cdr3_nt: TGCAGCGCCTCGGGACAGATGAACACTGAAGCTTTCTTT
clone_size: .
j_call: TRBJ1-1
v_call: TRBV29-1
d_call: TRBD1

cdr3_aa: CASSLAVSSYNEQFF
cdr3_nt: TGTGCCAGCAGCTTAGCGGTTAGCTCCTACAATGAGCAGTTCTTC
clone_size: .
j_call: TRBJ2-1
v_call: TRBV7-2
d_call: .

cdr3_aa: CASSTDSLKDTGYTF
cdr3_nt: TGTGCCAGCAGCACTGACAGTTTGAAGGATACCGGCTACACCTTC
clone_size: many
j_call: TRBJ1-2
v_call: TRBV28
d_call: .

cdr3_aa: CASSLFAGQNIQYF
cdr3_nt: TGTGCCAGCAGTTTATTCGCAGGTCAAAACATTCAGTACTTC
clone_size: few
j_call: TRBJ2-4
v_call: TRBV28
d_call: .

cdr3_aa: CASSQAGRGTYEQYF
cdr3_nt: TGTGCCAGCAGCCAAGCGGGCAGGGGAACCTACGAGCAGTACTTC
clone_size: .
j_call: TRBJ2-7
v_call: TRBV3-1/TRBV3-2
d_call: .

cdr3_aa: CASSLASGGYNEQFF
cdr3_nt: TGTGCCAGCAGCCTAGCTAGCGGGGGCTACAATGAGCAGTTCTTC
clone_size: .
j_call: TRBJ2-1
v_call: TRBV5-8
d_call: TRBD2

cdr3_aa: CASSYPAVNTEAFF
cdr3_nt: TGTGCCAGCAGTTACCCCGCGGTGAACACTGAAGCTTTCTTT
clone_size: .
j_call: TRBJ1-1
v_call: TRBV6-2/TRBV6-3
d_call: .

cdr3_aa: CASSPRQENTEAFF
cdr3_nt: TGTGCCAGCTCACCGAGACAGGAGAACACTGAAGCTTTCTTT
clone_size: .
j_call: TRBJ1-1
v_call: TRBV18
d_call: .

cdr3_aa: CASRIQENTEAFF
cdr3_nt: TGTGCCAGCAGAATACAGGAGAACACTGAAGCTTTCTTT
clone_size: .
j_call: TRBJ1-1
v_call: TRBV12-3/TRBV12-4
d_call: .

cdr3_aa: CASSGDREVNQPQHF
cdr3_nt: TGTGCCAGTAGTGGGGACAGGGAGGTCAATCAGCCCCAGCATTTT
clone_size: .
j_call: TRBJ1-5
v_call: TRBV19
d_call: TRBD1

cdr3_aa: CASRVTGEETQYF
cdr3_nt: TGTGCCAGCAGGGTGACAGGGGAGGAGACCCAGTACTTC
clone_size: .
j_call: TRBJ2-5
v_call: TRBV12-3/TRBV12-4
d_call: TRBD1

cdr3_aa: CASSLTVTSSYEQYF
cdr3_nt: TGTGCCAGCAGTTTAACTGTGACTAGCTCCTACGAGCAGTACTTC
clone_size: .
j_call: TRBJ2-7
v_call: TRBV28
d_call: .

cdr3_aa: CASRRGDPASYEQYF
cdr3_nt: TGTGCCAGCAGGCGCGGGGATCCCGCATCCTACGAGCAGTACTTC
clone_size: .
j_call: TRBJ2-7
v_call: TRBV6-4
d_call: .

cdr3_aa: CASSGQGLGTEAFF
cdr3_nt: TGCGCCAGCAGCGGACAGGGGCTCGGAACTGAAGCTTTCTTT
clone_size: .
j_call: TRBJ1-1
v_call: TRBV5-1
d_call: TRBD1

cdr3_aa: CSVDQSSRDTQYF
cdr3_nt: TGCAGCGTTGATCAATCGTCCAGAGATACGCAGTATTTT
clone_size: .
j_call: TRBJ2-3
v_call: TRBV29-1
d_call: .

cdr3_aa: CASSLGLQEQYF
cdr3_nt: TGTGCCAGCAGCTTGGGCTTGCAGGAGCAGTACTTC
clone_size: .
j_call: TRBJ2-7
v_call: TRBV5-6
d_call: .

cdr3_aa: CASSQDLSGSSTDTQYF
cdr3_nt: TGCGCCAGCAGCCAAGATCTGAGCGGGAGTAGCACAGATACGCAGTATTTT
clone_size: .
j_call: TRBJ2-3
v_call: TRBV4-3
d_call: TRBD2

cdr3_aa: CASSLGTSRGETQYF
cdr3_nt: TGCGCCAGCAGCCTAGGGACCTCGCGGGGAGAGACCCAGTACTTC
clone_size: .
j_call: TRBJ2-5
v_call: TRBV5-1
d_call: .

cdr3_aa: CASSQGGGRVHEQYF
cdr3_nt: TGTGCCAGCAGCCAAGGGGGGGGCAGGGTCCACGAGCAGTACTTC
clone_size: many
j_call: TRBJ2-7
v_call: TRBV3-1/TRBV3-2
d_call: .

cdr3_aa: CASSRTSLGANVLTF
cdr3_nt: TGTGCCAGCAGTCGAACTAGCCTTGGGGCCAACGTCCTGACTTTC
clone_size: .
j_call: TRBJ2-6
v_call: TRBV28
d_call: .

cdr3_aa: CATSRDSAGGPDEQFF
cdr3_nt: TGTGCCACCAGCAGAGATTCCGCGGGAGGGCCCGATGAGCAGTTCTTC
clone_size: few
j_call: TRBJ2-1
v_call: TRBV15
d_call: TRBD2

cdr3_aa: CASSLALAGLTDTQYF
cdr3_nt: TGTGCCAGCAGCTTAGCCCTAGCGGGACTCACAGATACGCAGTATTTT
clone_size: .
j_call: TRBJ2-3
v_call: TRBV7-2
d_call: TRBD2

cdr3_aa: CARSPGLGGETNEQFF
cdr3_nt: TGTGCCAGAAGCCCGGGCCTTGGTGGGGAGACGAATGAGCAGTTCTTC
clone_size: .
j_call: TRBJ2-1
v_call: TRBV7-5
d_call: .

cdr3_aa: CSASGRYTLHF
cdr3_nt: TGCAGTGCTAGTGGCAGATATACCCTCCACTTT
clone_size: .
j_call: TRBJ1-6
v_call: TRBV20-1
d_call: .

cdr3_aa: CASRGGTNTGELFF
cdr3_nt: TGTGCCAGTAGGGGAGGGACGAACACCGGGGAGCTGTTTTTT
clone_size: .
j_call: TRBJ2-2
v_call: TRBV19
d_call: TRBD2

cdr3_aa: CSVETGSPRNTIYF
cdr3_nt: TGCAGCGTTGAGACGGGGTCCCCAAGAAACACCATATATTTT
clone_size: .
j_call: TRBJ1-3
v_call: TRBV29-1
d_call: .

cdr3_aa: CASSQASSNRTPLPQHF
cdr3_nt: TGTGCCAGCAGCCAGGCCAGTTCGAACAGAACCCCGCTCCCCCAGCATTTT
clone_size: .
j_call: TRBJ1-5
v_call: TRBV3-1/TRBV3-2
d_call: .

cdr3_aa: CASSEVQGSYGYTF
cdr3_nt: TGTGCCAGCAGTGAAGTTCAGGGTAGCTATGGCTACACCTTC
clone_size: .
j_call: TRBJ1-2
v_call: TRBV6-1
d_call: .

cdr3_aa: CASRGYGQSTDTQYF
cdr3_nt: TGTGCCAGTAGGGGATACGGACAGAGCACAGATACGCAGTATTTT
clone_size: .
j_call: TRBJ2-3
v_call: TRBV19
d_call: .

cdr3_aa: CASSQDTGSPLHF
cdr3_nt: TGCGCCAGCAGCCAAGATACAGGTTCACCCCTCCACTTT
clone_size: .
j_call: TRBJ1-6
v_call: TRBV4-3
d_call: .

cdr3_aa: CASSPGGRGSSEQYF
cdr3_nt: TGTGCCAGCAGCCCGGGGGGAAGAGGATCCTCCGAGCAGTACTTC
clone_size: .
j_call: TRBJ2-7
v_call: TRBV5-4
d_call: TRBD2

cdr3_aa: CASSFNVNTEAFF
cdr3_nt: TGTGCCAGCAGCTTTAATGTGAACACTGAAGCTTTCTTT
clone_size: .
j_call: TRBJ1-1
v_call: TRBV7-8
d_call: .

cdr3_aa: CASSQVPGDRNYGYTF
cdr3_nt: TGCGCCAGCAGCCAAGTGCCGGGCGACAGGAACTATGGCTACACCTTC
clone_size: .
j_call: TRBJ1-2
v_call: TRBV4-1
d_call: .

cdr3_aa: CASSQYTVSYEQYF
cdr3_nt: TGCGCCAGCAGTCAATATACCGTCTCCTACGAGCAGTACTTC
clone_size: .
j_call: TRBJ2-7
v_call: TRBV23-1
d_call: .